One and the same sample provided the 12 T cell receptor beta chains below, sequenced in a study of T-cell reconstitution after alpha-beta-depleted transplantation in children. For TCRbeta, the library was prepared with unique molecular identifiers. TCRdb processed the PCR reads anew with MiXCR; each CDR3 protein has one entry. In the table there are 350,000 to 450,000 distinct CDR3 sequences, about an eighth of which are singletons. The sequencing used PBMCs, collected from the stem cell graft. These receptors all come from a human donor who donated a stem cell graft to a child with Fanconi anemia.

This clonotype showed up many times. CDR3 nucleotides: TGTGCCAGCAGTTTTAGGCGGAGGTTGAACACCGGGGAGCTGTTTTTT. Translated, it gives CASSFRRRLNTGELFF. V is TRBV12-3 or TRBV12-4 and J is TRBJ2-2; weak D call: TRBD2 (5 bases). Deletions cut 3 bases from V and 1 base from J, with 12 bases between. The CDR3 is 16 amino acids.

In DNA form, the CDR3 reads TGTGCCAGCAGTACCAACTATGAGCAGTTCTTC. Its protein is CASSTNYEQFF. This rearrangement joins TRBV12-3 or TRBV12-4 to TRBJ2-1, with no clear D. V lost 5 bases to trimming and J lost 8 bases, with 7 bases between them. This CDR3 region has 11 residues.

In its sample, this clonotype was seen a few times. The chain uses TRBV5-1 and TRBJ1-1, with D unclear. The germline V gene has CDR1 SGHRS and CDR2 YFSETQ. V lost 4 bases and J lost 3, with 13 bases in between. The CDR3 extends over 14 amino acids. This chain's CDR3 is CASSRSIEDTEAFF. The CDR3 nucleotides are TGCGCCAGCAGCCGATCCATTGAGGACACTGAAGCTTTCTTT.

This clonotype occurred a few times. J is TRBJ2-3 and V is TRBV5-1, with D maybe TRBD2 (6 bases). The V gene's germline CDR1 is SGHRS and CDR2 YFSETQ. V dropped 4 bases and J dropped 4 bases, with 16 bases sitting between them. The CDR3 runs to 15 residues. The CDR3 sequence is CASSLRGVEADTQYF. DNA for the CDR3: TGCGCCAGCAGCCTCCGCGGGGTGGAGGCAGATACGCAGTATTTT.

This clonotype turned up a few times. The chain recombines TRBV7-9 with TRBJ2-3, with 9 nucleotides matching TRBD2. This CDR3 region has 15 residues. From germline, CDR1 is SEHNR and CDR2 FQNEAQ (reference sequence). Trimming at V came to 4 bases and at J to 2 bases, leaving 4 bases not matched to a gene. CDR3 loop: CASSSVAGATDTQYF. CDR3 DNA: TGTGCCAGCAGCTCCGTAGCGGGGGCCACAGATACGCAGTATTTT.

This clonotype turned up a few times. The chain recombines TRBV7-8 with TRBJ2-7, with D perhaps TRBD1 (5 bases). Germline V lookup: CDR1 SGHVS, CDR2 FQNEAQ. This CDR3 has 14 residues. Trimming left V 1 base short and J 5 bases short, with 12 bases between. CDR3 bases: TGTGCCAGCAGCTTAGGGGGCGCTTTGGACGAGCAGTACTTC. Amino acids: CASSLGGALDEQYF.

This clonotype was counted at least ten times. The chain employs TRBV12-3 or TRBV12-4 and TRBJ2-3; 11 bases line up with TRBD2. The CDR3 contains 16 residues. The ends lost 5 bases at V and 2 bases at J; junction bases unmatched: 6. CDR3: CASSTTSGGYTDTQYF. The CDR3 bases are TGTGCCAGCAGTACTACTAGCGGGGGCTACACAGATACGCAGTATTTT.

This clonotype appeared a few times. The chain couples TRBV5-1 to TRBJ2-1, with D possibly being TRBD1 (6 bases). Trimming stripped 0 bases from V and 12 bases from J, with 16 bases between. CDR3 length: 14 residues. Germline V gives CDR1 SGHRS, CDR2 YFSETQ. The CDR3 region has the DNA TGCGCCAGCAGCTTGGACAGGGAAGAGTGGGGGCAGTTCTTC. Protein: CASSLDREEWGQFF.

This clonotype was found many times. V is TRBV29-1 and J is TRBJ2-7; 7 positions agree with TRBD1. The CDR3 contains 14 residues. Germline CDR1 SQVTM, CDR2 ANQGSEA. Germline trimming cut 7 bases from V and 3 bases from J; bases unmatched to any gene: 12. The DNA of the CDR3 is TGCAGCGCTGTCCGCGGACAGGCGATCTACGAGCAGTACTTC. Translation: CSAVRGQAIYEQYF.

The chain combines TRBV7-9 with TRBJ1-2; D unresolved. CDR1 is SEHNR, CDR2 FQNEAQ, per germline (reference sequence). V was pared by 2 bases and J by 8 bases, with 9 bases between. This CDR3 is 12 amino acids long. The CDR3 here is CASSLTLSGYTF. CDR3 in DNA: TGTGCCAGCAGCTTAACCCTGTCAGGCTACACCTTC.

The chain uses TRBV19 and TRBJ2-1; D tentatively reads TRBD1 or TRBD2 (5 bases each). This CDR3 comprises 15 residues. Germline CDR1 and CDR2: LNHDA and SQIVND (reference sequence). Trimming pared 3 bases from V and 4 bases from J, leaving 13 bases between. The chain's CDR3 is CASSMGTSRYNEQFF. The CDR3, as DNA: TGTGCCAGTAGTATGGGGACCTCAAGGTACAATGAGCAGTTCTTC. Full variable domain (missing parts from reference TRBV19 and TRBJ2-1): DGGITQSPKYLFRKEGQNVTLSCEQNLNHDAMYWYRQDPGQGLRLIYYSQIVNDFQKGDIAEGYSVSREKKESFPLTVTSAQKNPTAFYLCASSMGTSRYNEQFFGPGTRLTVL.

The chain carries TRBV12-3 or TRBV12-4 and TRBJ1-2, with D uncertain. Trimming took 8 bases from V and 3 from J, leaving 13 bases between them. This CDR3 is built from 13 residues. CDR3 coding DNA: TGTGCCAGCGGCACCCAAGGTTACTATGGCTACACCTTC. It yields the protein CASGTQGYYGYTF.